The 3 T cell receptor beta chains reported below all come from one sample, sequenced in a study of blood T cell repertoires in COVID-19. Measured with immunoSEQ multiplex PCR; TCRdb has only the in-frame clones, and not every one. This sample has 250,000 to 350,000 clones; roughly 90% occur once, and the top ten carry around 18%. The source material was PBMCs or T cells enriched from blood (not recorded which). These receptors were taken from a woman in her 30s who had recovered from COVID-19.

In the case of this clone: Other DNA sequences in the sample encode the same CDR3. The gene calls are TRBV18 and TRBJ1-1; the D is unclear. V lost 5 bases, J lost 0 bases, and 7 bases lay in between. Per germline, CDR1 KGHSH and CDR2 LQKENI. The CDR3 runs to 13 residues. The CDR3 reads CASSGSMNTEAFF. The CDR3 DNA sequence: TGTGCCAGCTCAGGCTCAATGAACACTGAAGCTTTCTTT.

This clone was recorded only once. The chain uses TRBV28 and TRBJ2-4; 9 bases are a match to TRBD1. This CDR3 is 17 amino acids long. Germline-derived CDR1 and CDR2 are MDHEN and SYDVKM. Unmatched junction bases numbered 11, after V lost 5 bases and J lost 3 bases. The CDR3: CASSLSGQGPVKNIQYF. As DNA, the CDR3 is TGTGCCAGCAGTCTCTCCGGACAGGGGCCTGTCAAAAACATTCAGTACTTC.

The chain carries TRBV7-8 and TRBJ2-1; 9 bases line up with TRBD2. CDR3 length equals 17 residues. CDR1 SGHVS and CDR2 FQNEAQ come from the germline V gene. V shed 2 bases and J 0 bases; nucleotides not matched to a gene: 5. The CDR3 DNA is TGTGCCAGCAGCTTAAGGGAAGCGGGAGGCTCCTACAATGAGCAGTTCTTC. It encodes CASSLREAGGSYNEQFF.